Listed below are T cell receptor beta chains from one sample, sequenced in a study of T-cell reconstitution after alpha-beta-depleted transplantation in children. TCRdb reprocessed the PCR reads with MiXCR, giving one entry per CDR3 protein. The sample yields around 190,000 distinct CDR3 sequences, 6.6% seen once. Sequencing was performed on PBMCs, taken before TCRalphabeta/CD19-depleted stem cell transplant. The receptors here all came from a boy aged 2 to 10 with acute lymphoblastic leukemia, due to receive a stem cell transplant. Both conserved end residues are part of each CDR3. The order of the fields is J gene, V gene, D gene, clone size, CDR3 protein, CDR3 DNA. The D gene is left open where the match is weak. The size entry is marked missing in some rows and otherwise reads once, few, many or a size class.

j_call: TRBJ2-1
v_call: TRBV10-3
d_call: .
clone_size: many
cdr3_aa: CAISEQVDNEQFF
cdr3_nt: TGTGCCATCAGTGAACAGGTGGACAATGAGCAGTTCTTC

j_call: TRBJ2-2
v_call: TRBV12-3/TRBV12-4
d_call: .
clone_size: many
cdr3_aa: CASSLMLHTGELFF
cdr3_nt: TGTGCCAGCAGTTTAATGCTCCACACCGGGGAGCTGTTTTTT

j_call: TRBJ1-1
v_call: TRBV29-1
d_call: .
clone_size: many
cdr3_aa: CSAPIGTKEAFF
cdr3_nt: TGCAGCGCTCCGATCGGGACAAAGGAAGCTTTCTTT

j_call: TRBJ1-1
v_call: TRBV20-1
d_call: .
clone_size: many
cdr3_aa: CSAPPYDRNTEAFF
cdr3_nt: TGCAGTGCTCCTCCCTACGACAGGAACACTGAAGCTTTCTTT

j_call: TRBJ2-3
v_call: TRBV11-1
d_call: TRBD2
clone_size: .
cdr3_aa: CASSLRLAGDSSTDTQYF
cdr3_nt: TGTGCCAGCAGCTTGCGACTAGCGGGGGACTCTAGCACAGATACGCAGTATTTT

j_call: TRBJ2-1
v_call: TRBV2
d_call: .
clone_size: few
cdr3_aa: CASRKRPSSYNEQFF
cdr3_nt: TGTGCCAGCAGGAAACGCCCAAGCTCCTACAATGAGCAGTTCTTC

j_call: TRBJ2-7
v_call: TRBV20-1
d_call: .
clone_size: many
cdr3_aa: CSPRTRSTNYEQYF
cdr3_nt: TGCAGTCCACGGACTCGATCGACCAACTACGAGCAGTACTTC

j_call: TRBJ2-1
v_call: TRBV12-3/TRBV12-4
d_call: .
clone_size: many
cdr3_aa: CASSFKAGANEQFF
cdr3_nt: TGTGCCAGCAGTTTTAAGGCGGGGGCCAATGAGCAGTTCTTC

j_call: TRBJ2-7
v_call: TRBV29-1
d_call: TRBD1
clone_size: many
cdr3_aa: CSVDRGGHEQYF
cdr3_nt: TGCAGCGTTGATCGAGGGGGCCACGAGCAGTACTTC

j_call: TRBJ2-7
v_call: TRBV12-3/TRBV12-4
d_call: TRBD1
clone_size: many
cdr3_aa: CASSLPRQGGPYEQYF
cdr3_nt: TGTGCCAGCAGTTTACCCCGACAGGGCGGACCTTACGAGCAGTACTTC

j_call: TRBJ2-1
v_call: TRBV29-1
d_call: .
clone_size: many
cdr3_aa: CSAGGLQFF
cdr3_nt: TGCAGCGCCGGGGGCCTGCAGTTCTTC

j_call: TRBJ1-1
v_call: TRBV29-1
d_call: TRBD1
clone_size: many
cdr3_aa: CSVNYQGARTEAFF
cdr3_nt: TGCAGCGTCAACTATCAGGGGGCGCGAACTGAAGCTTTCTTT

j_call: TRBJ1-3
v_call: TRBV7-6
d_call: .
clone_size: few
cdr3_aa: CASSGSTGSGNTIYF
cdr3_nt: TGTGCCAGCAGCGGCTCGACAGGATCTGGAAACACCATATATTTT

j_call: TRBJ2-2
v_call: TRBV18
d_call: .
clone_size: few
cdr3_aa: CASSKGKANTGELFF
cdr3_nt: TGTGCCAGCTCGAAGGGGAAGGCGAACACCGGGGAGCTGTTTTTT

j_call: TRBJ2-7
v_call: TRBV2
d_call: TRBD1
clone_size: .
cdr3_aa: CASTAQGVYEQYF
cdr3_nt: TGTGCCAGCACGGCACAGGGGGTATACGAGCAGTACTTC

j_call: TRBJ2-5
v_call: TRBV14
d_call: .
clone_size: many
cdr3_aa: CASSASWVGTQYF
cdr3_nt: TGTGCCAGCAGCGCTAGCTGGGTTGGGACCCAGTACTTC

j_call: TRBJ2-1
v_call: TRBV20-1
d_call: .
clone_size: many
cdr3_aa: CSARRGGYNEQFF
cdr3_nt: TGCAGTGCTAGGAGGGGGGGTTACAATGAGCAGTTCTTC

j_call: TRBJ2-3
v_call: TRBV7-2
d_call: TRBD1
clone_size: .
cdr3_aa: CASSLRRGLRTDTQYF
cdr3_nt: TGTGCCAGCAGCTTAAGAAGGGGGCTACGCACAGATACGCAGTATTTT

j_call: TRBJ2-7
v_call: TRBV5-1
d_call: .
clone_size: many
cdr3_aa: CASSLVRTTTYEQYF
cdr3_nt: TGCGCCAGCAGCTTGGTCCGGACAACAACCTACGAGCAGTACTTC

j_call: TRBJ2-2
v_call: TRBV7-6
d_call: .
clone_size: few
cdr3_aa: CAGGAFDTGELFF
cdr3_nt: TGTGCCGGGGGGGCGTTTGACACCGGGGAGCTGTTTTTT

j_call: TRBJ2-7
v_call: TRBV6-2/TRBV6-3
d_call: .
clone_size: many
cdr3_aa: CASSYSSEQYF
cdr3_nt: TGTGCCAGCAGTTACTCGAGCGAGCAGTACTTC

j_call: TRBJ2-2
v_call: TRBV18
d_call: TRBD1
clone_size: .
cdr3_aa: CASSPPGQGVGELFF
cdr3_nt: TGTGCCAGCTCACCACCGGGACAGGGAGTCGGGGAGCTGTTTTTT

j_call: TRBJ2-3
v_call: TRBV7-8
d_call: .
clone_size: many
cdr3_aa: CASRGDTQYF
cdr3_nt: TGTGCCTCGCGAGGCGATACGCAGTATTTT

j_call: TRBJ2-7
v_call: TRBV5-1
d_call: TRBD2
clone_size: few
cdr3_aa: CASRPDLRAGFEQYF
cdr3_nt: TGCGCCAGCAGGCCCGACCTCCGAGCGGGGTTCGAGCAGTACTTC

j_call: TRBJ2-3
v_call: TRBV28
d_call: TRBD2
clone_size: many
cdr3_aa: CASILSLAVASTDTQYF
cdr3_nt: TGTGCCAGCATATTAAGTCTAGCGGTAGCTAGCACAGATACGCAGTATTTT

j_call: TRBJ2-7
v_call: TRBV4-2
d_call: .
clone_size: many
cdr3_aa: CASSQVLISEQYF
cdr3_nt: TGTGCCAGCAGCCAAGTCCTGATCTCCGAGCAGTACTTC

j_call: TRBJ2-5
v_call: TRBV20-1
d_call: .
clone_size: .
cdr3_aa: CSARDLKETQYF
cdr3_nt: TGCAGTGCTAGAGATCTAAAAGAGACCCAGTACTTC

j_call: TRBJ2-7
v_call: TRBV29-1
d_call: .
clone_size: many
cdr3_aa: CSVEVGDGSYEQYF
cdr3_nt: TGCAGCGTTGAAGTAGGGGACGGCTCCTACGAGCAGTACTTC

j_call: TRBJ2-1
v_call: TRBV5-6
d_call: .
clone_size: .
cdr3_aa: CASSRWTGAYNEQFF
cdr3_nt: TGTGCCAGCAGCCGATGGACTGGAGCCTACAATGAGCAGTTCTTC

j_call: TRBJ2-1
v_call: TRBV12-3/TRBV12-4
d_call: TRBD2
clone_size: many
cdr3_aa: CASSISGTSGNEQFF
cdr3_nt: TGTGCCAGCAGTATCTCCGGGACTAGCGGTAATGAGCAGTTCTTC

j_call: TRBJ2-3
v_call: TRBV20-1
d_call: TRBD2
clone_size: many
cdr3_aa: CSARFLAGGPDTQYF
cdr3_nt: TGCAGTGCTAGATTTCTAGCGGGAGGCCCAGATACGCAGTATTTT

j_call: TRBJ2-3
v_call: TRBV12-5
d_call: TRBD2
clone_size: few
cdr3_aa: CASGLVSIAGGYTDTQYF
cdr3_nt: TGTGCTAGTGGTTTGGTATCGATAGCGGGGGGGTACACAGATACGCAGTATTTT

j_call: TRBJ1-1
v_call: TRBV12-3/TRBV12-4
d_call: .
clone_size: many
cdr3_aa: CASSLAPLGPNTEAFF
cdr3_nt: TGTGCCAGCAGTTTAGCGCCCCTGGGACCAAACACTGAAGCTTTCTTT

j_call: TRBJ2-7
v_call: TRBV12-3/TRBV12-4
d_call: .
clone_size: many
cdr3_aa: CASSSEGTLVYEQYF
cdr3_nt: TGTGCCAGCAGTTCAGAGGGGACACTAGTATACGAGCAGTACTTC

j_call: TRBJ2-5
v_call: TRBV20-1
d_call: .
clone_size: .
cdr3_aa: CSASHRDSRETQYF
cdr3_nt: TGCAGTGCTTCTCACCGGGACTCGAGAGAGACCCAGTACTTC

j_call: TRBJ2-7
v_call: TRBV7-2
d_call: .
clone_size: many
cdr3_aa: CASSLAAIDSTYEQYF
cdr3_nt: TGTGCCAGCAGCTTAGCGGCAATCGACAGCACCTACGAGCAGTACTTC

j_call: TRBJ1-2
v_call: TRBV6-1
d_call: .
clone_size: many
cdr3_aa: CASSRNYGYTF
cdr3_nt: TGTGCCAGCAGCCGGAACTATGGCTACACCTTC